A selection of T cell receptor beta chains follows, all from one sample in a study of blood T cell repertoires in COVID-19. Some clones are missing from TCRdb's copy, which holds only in-frame ones; the method was immunoSEQ multiplex PCR. The sample holds fewer than 300,000 clones, over 70% seen once. The sample comprised peripheral blood. The receptor set was obtained from an elderly man with acute or convalescent COVID-19. The CDR3 runs from the conserved cysteine through the conserved F or W. The D gene is left open where the match is weak. Clone size is shown for a subset of rows, as once, few, many or a class of expanded clone.

J gene | D gene | clone size | V gene | CDR3 DNA | CDR3 protein
TRBJ1-4 | - | - | TRBV7-8 | TGTGCCAGCAGTCCCGACGGAGCTAATGAAAAACTGTTTTTT | CASSPDGANEKLFF
TRBJ1-2 | - | - | TRBV6-5 | TGTGCCAGCAGACTCCGGGAGTATCAGCTCGGCTACACCTTC | CASRLREYQLGYTF
TRBJ2-7 | TRBD2 | - | TRBV6-4 | TGTGCCAGCAGTGAAGGCGGGAGAAACGAGCAGTACTTC | CASSEGGRNEQYF
TRBJ2-5 | - | few | TRBV19 | TGTGCCAGCGAGGGCCAGTTCGGGACCCAGTACTTC | CASEGQFGTQYF
TRBJ1-2 | - | once | TRBV30 | TGTGCCTGGGGACTCTATGGCTACACCTTC | CAWGLYGYTF
TRBJ2-5 | - | - | TRBV11-2 | TGTGCCAGCAGCCTGGCGCGGACAGCCCAAGAGACCCAGTACTTC | CASSLARTAQETQYF
TRBJ2-7 | - | many | TRBV7-8 | TGTGCCAGCAGCTTAATGGACTCCGCCTACGAGCAGTACTTC | CASSLMDSAYEQYF
TRBJ1-5 | - | - | TRBV10-3 | TGTGCCATCAGTGAGTCGGGGGGAACGGACAATCAGCCCCAGCATTTT | CAISESGGTDNQPQHF
TRBJ2-3 | - | few | TRBV27 | TGTGCCAGCGGCTTGGGGGCTAGGGCAAGAGATACGCAGTATTTT | CASGLGARARDTQYF
TRBJ2-7 | - | once | TRBV6-1 | TGTGCCAGCAGTGAAATGGGGAGGACAGGTCTCTACGAGCAGTACTTC | CASSEMGRTGLYEQYF
TRBJ2-5 | - | - | TRBV5-6 | TGTGCCAGCAGCTTTTATTCCCGACAGGCGGAAGGAGAGACCCAGTACTTC | CASSFYSRQAEGETQYF
TRBJ2-1 | TRBD2 | - | TRBV11-2 | TGTGCCAGCAGCTTATTCGGGACTATCTACAATGAGCAGTTCTTC | CASSLFGTIYNEQFF
TRBJ2-6 | TRBD2 | - | TRBV10-2 | TGCGCCAGCTCCTCACTAGCGGGAGGAACCTCTGGGGCCAACGTCCTGACTTTC | CASSSLAGGTSGANVLTF
TRBJ2-3 | TRBD2 | - | TRBV10-2 | TGCGCCAGCAGCCAGACTAGCGGGAGTTGGGATACGCAGTATTTT | CASSQTSGSWDTQYF
TRBJ2-3 | TRBD2 | once | TRBV6-4 | TGTGCCAGCAGTCCGGGACTAGCGGCAGATACGCAGTATTTT | CASSPGLAADTQYF
TRBJ1-1 | - | once | TRBV14 | TGTGCCAGCAGCTCCCGACAACGCCATGAAGCTTTCTTT | CASSSRQRHEAFF
TRBJ2-7 | TRBD2 | - | TRBV5-1 | TGCGCCAGCAGCTTGGGAACTAGCGGGGTCTACGAGCAGTACTTC | CASSLGTSGVYEQYF
TRBJ1-2 | TRBD1 | - | TRBV15 | TGTGCCACCAGCGCGACAGGGGGGCTTTTCTATGGCTACACCTTC | CATSATGGLFYGYTF
TRBJ1-5 | TRBD1 | - | TRBV30 | TGTGCCTGGAGTGTAAATTGGGGAACAGGGGTCGGTTCTCAGCCCCAGCATTTT | CAWSVNWGTGVGSQPQHF
TRBJ1-2 | - | - | TRBV6-1 | TGTGCCAGCAGTGAAGGGCCGGGAGGGGTATATGGCTACACCTTC | CASSEGPGGVYGYTF